What follows is one T cell receptor (beta chain) and its context. Its antigen is as yet unknown. The sample is drawn from a study of cytomegalovirus exposure and HLA in healthy donors. Notes on the study in general: The authors enumerated 150 to 200 TCR beta chains as linked to cytomegalovirus.

The PCR had 60 Vbeta and 13 Jbeta primers. Sequenced by immunoSEQ multiplex PCR; TCRdb stores in-frame clones only, minus some. The sample gives approximately 210,000 clones, more than 60% of which show up once; less than 2.5% is in the top ten. Everyone who donated was a healthy bone marrow donor. The clonotype was recovered from a woman between 25 and 40 years old in good health and CMV-seropositive. Sequences were obtained from PBMCs.

Written as DNA, the CDR3 is TGTGCCAGCTCACCAGTAGCGGGGGGACAAGAGACCCAGTACTTC. It encodes CASSPVAGGQETQYF. V and J are TRBV18 and TRBJ2-5; 10 bases align to TRBD2. V shed 2 bases, J shed 2 bases, and the junction held 2 bases outside the gene matches. Germline V gene sequence: CDR1 KGHSH, CDR2 LQKENI. This CDR3 has 15 amino acids.